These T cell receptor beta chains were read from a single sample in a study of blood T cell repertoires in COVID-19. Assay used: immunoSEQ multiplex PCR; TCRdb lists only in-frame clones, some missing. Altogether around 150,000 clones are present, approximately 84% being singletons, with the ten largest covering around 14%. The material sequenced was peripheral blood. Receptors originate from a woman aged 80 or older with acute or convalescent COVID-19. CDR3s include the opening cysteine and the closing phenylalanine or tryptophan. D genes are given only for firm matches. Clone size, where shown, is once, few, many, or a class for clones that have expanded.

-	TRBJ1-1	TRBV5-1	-	TGCGCCAGCAGCTTGGGGGCGGGAGGGAACACTGAAGCTTTCTTT	CASSLGAGGNTEAFF
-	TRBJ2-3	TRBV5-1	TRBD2	TGCGCCAGCAGCTTGGAATGGGGCGGGAGGGCTGGAAATACGCAGTATTTT	CASSLEWGGRAGNTQYF
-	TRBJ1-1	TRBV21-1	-	TGTGCCAGCAGCAAAATAGACAGGAAAGACACTGAAGCTTTCTTT	CASSKIDRKDTEAFF
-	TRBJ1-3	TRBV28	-	TGTGCCAGCAGGGCAGGAAGCTCTGGAAACACCATATATTTT	CASRAGSSGNTIYF
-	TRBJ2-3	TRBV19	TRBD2	TGTGCCAGTACTAACTATGCGGGGGGGCTGGATACGCAGTATTTT	CASTNYAGGLDTQYF
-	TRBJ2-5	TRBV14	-	TGTGCCAGCAGCCGACAGGTCCAAGAGACCCAGTACTTC	CASSRQVQETQYF
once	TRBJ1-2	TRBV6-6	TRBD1	TGTGCCAGCAGTTCCCGGGACAGACTGGACTATGGCTACACCTTC	CASSSRDRLDYGYTF
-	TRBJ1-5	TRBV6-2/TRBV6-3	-	TGTGCCAGCAGTTACTCGGGAGGGACTCAGCCCCAGCATTTT	CASSYSGGTQPQHF
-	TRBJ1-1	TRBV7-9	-	TGTGCCAGCAGCCAAACAGAATGGAACACTGAAGCTTTCTTT	CASSQTEWNTEAFF
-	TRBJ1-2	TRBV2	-	TGTGCCAGCAGCGAGACAGCCCACGGGAGTGGCTACACCTTC	CASSETAHGSGYTF
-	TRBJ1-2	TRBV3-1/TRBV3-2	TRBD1	TGTGCCAGCAGCCAAGATCAAGGGACAGGGCGGAATGGCTACACCTTC	CASSQDQGTGRNGYTF
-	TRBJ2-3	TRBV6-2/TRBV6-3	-	TGTGCCAGCAGTCGGGACTTCACAGATACGCAGTATTTT	CASSRDFTDTQYF
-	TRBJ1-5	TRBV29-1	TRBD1	TGCAGCGTTGCGCAGGGGGAGAATCAGCCCCAGCATTTT	CSVAQGENQPQHF
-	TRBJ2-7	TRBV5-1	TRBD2	TGCCCCCGCCCGCGGCGGGGGGGTACCTACGAGCAGTACTTC	CPRPRRGGTYEQYF
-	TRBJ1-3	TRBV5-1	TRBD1	TGCGCCAGCAGCTCAGGGACAGGGCACGGAAACACCATATATTTT	CASSSGTGHGNTIYF
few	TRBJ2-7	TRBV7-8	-	TGTGCCAGCAGCCGGGACACCCTATACGAGCAGTACTTC	CASSRDTLYEQYF
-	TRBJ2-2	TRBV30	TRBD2	TGTGCCTTACTCCTAGCGGGAGCGAACACCGGGGAGCTGTTTTTT	CALLLAGANTGELFF
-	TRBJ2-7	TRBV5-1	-	TGCGCCAGCAGCTTGGTTGAGGGTGGCGAGCAGTACTTC	CASSLVEGGEQYF
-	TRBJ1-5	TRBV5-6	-	TGTGCCAGCAGCTTGAAGTCAGGCAATCAGCCCCAGCATTTT	CASSLKSGNQPQHF
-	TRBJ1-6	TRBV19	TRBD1	TGTGCCAGTAGTATACAGGGGGCTGGGTCACCCCTCCACTTT	CASSIQGAGSPLHF
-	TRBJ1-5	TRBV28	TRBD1	TGTGCCAGCAGTTCGAATACCGGGACAGGGCTATTGGGGAATCAGCCCCAGCATTTT	CASSSNTGTGLLGNQPQHF
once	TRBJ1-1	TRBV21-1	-	TGTGCCAGAACCCCCTTGATGAACGGCACTGAAGCTTTCTTT	CARTPLMNGTEAFF
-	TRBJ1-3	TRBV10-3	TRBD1	TGTGCCATCAGTGCGGGGGACAGGGGGCGGAACACCATATATTTT	CAISAGDRGRNTIYF
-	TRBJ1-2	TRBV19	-	TGTGCCAGTATCTCGGCAGGGGCGGGCCTAAACTATGGCTACACCTTC	CASISAGAGLNYGYTF
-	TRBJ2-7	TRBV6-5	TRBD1	TGTGCCAGCAGGATCGGACAGGGTAGCGACGAGCAGTACTTC	CASRIGQGSDEQYF
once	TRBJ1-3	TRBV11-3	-	TGTGCCAGCAGCCTGACAGCTGGAAACACCATATATTTT	CASSLTAGNTIYF
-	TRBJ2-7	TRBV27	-	TGTGCCAGCAGTTCTCCTACGGGTGGGCGGGGAACCTACGAGCAGTACTTC	CASSSPTGGRGTYEQYF
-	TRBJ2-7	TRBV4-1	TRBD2	TGCGCCAGCAGCCCCCATGGACTAGCGGTAGAGGTTTCCGAGCAGTACTTC	CASSPHGLAVEVSEQYF
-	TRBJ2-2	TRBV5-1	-	TGCGCCAGCACTGTGGGGGACTGGCTGAACACCGGGGAGCTGTTTTTT	CASTVGDWLNTGELFF
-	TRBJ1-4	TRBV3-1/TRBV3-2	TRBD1	TGTGCCAGCAGCCAACAGGGGGCCAAACTGTTTTTT	CASSQQGAKLFF
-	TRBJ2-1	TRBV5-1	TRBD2	TGCGCCAGCAGCTTGTGGGCGGGAGTGACTGATGAGCAGTTCTTC	CASSLWAGVTDEQFF
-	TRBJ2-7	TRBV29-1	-	TGCAGCGTCTCCCGGGACTACGAGCAGTACTTC	CSVSRDYEQYF
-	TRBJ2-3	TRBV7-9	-	TGTGCCAGCAGCTTAGAGGGCACGGGAAGCACAGATACGCAGTATTTT	CASSLEGTGSTDTQYF
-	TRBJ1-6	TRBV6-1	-	TGTGCCAGCAGTGAAATGGAGGCGAGATATAATTCACCCCTCCACTTT	CASSEMEARYNSPLHF
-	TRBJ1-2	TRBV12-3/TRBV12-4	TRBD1	TGTGCCAGCAGCGGGACAGGGGTCGGCTACACCTTC	CASSGTGVGYTF
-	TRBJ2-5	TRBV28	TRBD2	TGTGCCAGCATTCCTAGCGGGAATACGAAAGAGACCCAGTACTTC	CASIPSGNTKETQYF
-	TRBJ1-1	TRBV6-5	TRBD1	TGTGCCAGCAGCGCTTCACAGGGGTGGAACACTGAAGCTTTCTTT	CASSASQGWNTEAFF
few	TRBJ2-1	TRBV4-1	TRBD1	TGCGCCAGCAGCCAAGGGAAGGGGGCGAGTTTTGAGCAGTTCTTC	CASSQGKGASFEQFF
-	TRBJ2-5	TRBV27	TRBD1	TGTGCCAGCAGCAAACGACAGGGGGTAGAGACCCAGTACTTC	CASSKRQGVETQYF
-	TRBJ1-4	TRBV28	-	TGTGCCAGCAGACCCGCACAGGGCTGGGAAGAAAAACTGTTTTTT	CASRPAQGWEEKLFF
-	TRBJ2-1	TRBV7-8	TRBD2	TGTGCCAGCAGCTCCAGACTAGCGGGGGGACTGAATGAGCAGTTCTTC	CASSSRLAGGLNEQFF
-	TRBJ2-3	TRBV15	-	TGTGCCACCAGCAGAGATACAGGGAACACAGATACGCAGTATTTT	CATSRDTGNTDTQYF
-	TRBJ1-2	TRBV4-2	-	TGTGCCAGCAGCCAGACAGATAACTATGGCTACACCTTC	CASSQTDNYGYTF
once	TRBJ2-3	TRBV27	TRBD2	TGTGCCAGCAGTTTAGTGGGAGGGCCAGGGACAGATACGCAGTATTTT	CASSLVGGPGTDTQYF
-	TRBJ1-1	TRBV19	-	TGTGCCAGTAGTATAGGGCAGGGCGACACTGAAGCTTTCTTT	CASSIGQGDTEAFF
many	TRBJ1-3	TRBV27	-	TGTGCCAGCAGTTTATCGGCCGCTGGAAACACCATATATTTT	CASSLSAAGNTIYF
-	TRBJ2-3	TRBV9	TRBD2	TGTGCCAGCAGCGGGGGCGGGAGGGCCAACACAGATACGCAGTATTTT	CASSGGGRANTDTQYF
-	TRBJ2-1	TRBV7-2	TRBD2	TGTGCCAGCAGCCAACCGGGACTAGCGCAACATGAGCAGTTCTTC	CASSQPGLAQHEQFF
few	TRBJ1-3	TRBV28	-	TGTGCCAGCAGGTCCGGGGGAGCTGGAAACACCATATATTTT	CASRSGGAGNTIYF
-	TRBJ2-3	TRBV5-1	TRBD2	TGCGCCACCCGATCGGGACTACACACAGATACGCAGTATTTT	CATRSGLHTDTQYF
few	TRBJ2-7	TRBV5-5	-	TGTGCCAGCAGCTTGACTCAGGGCCACGAGCAGTACTTC	CASSLTQGHEQYF